The 25 T cell receptor beta chains listed next were all sequenced from one sample in a study of resident and recirculating memory T cells in vitiligo. This table comes from immunoSEQ multiplex PCR, and its TCRdb copy is limited to in-frame clones, with some not included. The sample has 40,000 to 45,000 clones; around nine tenths are singletons. Sequencing was carried out using blood. Source of these receptors: a male donor with vitiligo.

This chain links TRBV7-9 with TRBJ2-6; 8 bases line up with TRBD1. The CDR3 has 18 amino acids. V lost 2 bases to trimming and J lost 0 bases; unmatched junction nucleotides: 6. From germline, CDR1 is SEHNR and CDR2 FQNEAQ (reference sequence). Here the CDR3 reads CASSLLGQVLSGANVLTF. As DNA, the CDR3 is TGTGCCAGCAGCTTACTGGGACAGGTACTCTCTGGGGCCAACGTCCTGACTTTC.

The rearrangement links TRBV6-5 to TRBJ2-7, with TRBD1 matching over 9 bases. Germline V gene sequence: CDR1 MNHEY, CDR2 SVGAGI. J was trimmed by 2 bases and V by 5 bases; bases with no gene match: 4. There are 14 residues in the CDR3. CDR3 sequence reads: CASSHDRGAYEQYF. The CDR3 region has the DNA TGTGCCAGCAGTCACGACAGGGGGGCCTACGAGCAGTACTTC.

The table lists this clone with a count of one. V usage is TRBV12-5 and J usage is TRBJ1-4; D ambiguous. CDR3 length equals 13 residues. V dropped 0 bases and J dropped 7 bases, with 6 bases sitting between them. Germline V gives CDR1 LGHNT, CDR2 FRNRAP. The CDR3 sequence is CASGLVEGEKLFF. The DNA for the CDR3 is TGTGCTAGTGGTTTGGTAGAGGGTGAAAAACTGTTTTTT.

The gene calls are TRBV19 and TRBJ1-1; D is unresolved. From germline, CDR1 is LNHDA and CDR2 SQIVND (reference sequence). V lost 6 bases and J 3 bases, leaving 11 bases between the germline ends. This CDR3 region has 13 residues. CDR3 loop: CASSPTAHTEAFF. In DNA form, the CDR3 reads TGTGCCAGTAGCCCAACAGCTCACACTGAAGCTTTCTTT.

The CDR3 DNA follows: TGTGCCAGCAGCGTAGTGGCAGGGGCCTACAATGAGCAGTTCTTC. This gives the protein CASSVVAGAYNEQFF. The chain links TRBV9 to TRBJ2-1; D possibly corresponds to TRBD1 (6 bases). V gave up 0 bases and J gave up 2 bases, with 9 bases separating them. Germline values: CDR1 SGDLS, CDR2 YYNGEE. The CDR3 is 15 residues long. The whole variable domain, filled in from reference TRBV9 and TRBJ2-1, reads DSGVTQTPKHLITATGQRVTLRCSPRSGDLSVYWYQQSLDQGLQFLIQYYNGEERAKGNILERFSAQQFPDLHSELNLSSLELGDSALYFCASSVVAGAYNEQFFGPGTRLTVL.

This chain connects TRBV7-2 to TRBJ2-1; TRBD2 matches at 9 bases. Germline CDR1 is SGHTA and CDR2 is FQGNSA. The CDR3 contains 15 residues. V lost 5 bases and J lost 2; bases outside the gene matches: 4. This chain's CDR3 is CASSPRGGAYNEQFF. CDR3 in DNA: TGTGCCAGCAGCCCGCGGGGGGGGGCCTACAATGAGCAGTTCTTC.

This clone was counted once. This chain's CDR3 is CASGDGGHEQFF. The CDR3, as DNA: TGTGCCAGCGGCGACGGGGGGCATGAGCAGTTCTTC. V usage is TRBV13 and J usage is TRBJ2-1, with D possibly matching TRBD2 (7 bases). The V gene lost 8 bases and the J gene lost 8 bases, with 13 bases spanning the gap. Germline lookup yields CDR1 PRHDT and CDR2 FYEKMQ (reference sequence). This CDR3 is built from 12 residues.

CDR3 region: CASSLWASSYNSPLHF. The CDR3 DNA reads TGTGCCAGCAGTTTATGGGCGAGCTCCTATAATTCACCCCTCCACTTT. The rearrangement links TRBV27 to TRBJ1-6; D is ambiguous. V was trimmed by 1 base and J by 0 bases, leaving 7 bases between them. The germline V gene encodes CDR1 MNHEY and CDR2 SMNVEV (reference sequence). There are 16 residues in the CDR3.

The chain uses TRBV6-6 and TRBJ1-3; 7 positions match TRBD1. Germline V CDR1 and CDR2: MNHNY, SVGAGI (reference sequence). CDR3 size: 15 residues. The V segment lost 4 bases and the J segment 0 bases; nucleotides outside the gene matches: 3. This CDR3 is CASSFQGVSGNTIYF. CDR3 DNA: TGTGCCAGCAGTTTCCAGGGGGTCTCTGGAAACACCATATATTTT.

The DNA for the CDR3 is TGCGCCAGCACATTGACCGACAGGGCGGCAGATACGCAGTATTTT. Its protein product is CASTLTDRAADTQYF. The chain recombines TRBV5-1 with TRBJ2-3, with 7 bases aligning to TRBD1. The CDR3 has 15 residues. Looked up from germline, CDR1 is SGHRS and CDR2 is YFSETQ. With V trimmed by 6 bases and J by 4 bases, 11 bases remained unmatched.

This chain uses TRBV5-4 with TRBJ2-5; TRBD2 aligns across 12 bases. CDR1 and CDR2 (germline): SGHNT, YYREEE (reference sequence). This CDR3 region has 15 residues. J lost 5 bases, V lost 4 bases, and 6 bases had no gene match. Written as DNA, the CDR3 is TGTGCCAGCAGCCCCGGACTAGCGGGGCAGGAGACCCAGTACTTC. The encoded protein is CASSPGLAGQETQYF.

V is TRBV6-6 and J is TRBJ1-5; TRBD1 might be the D (6 bases). CDR3 size: 15 residues. V was pared by 5 bases and J by 9 bases, with 20 bases between. The germline V gene encodes CDR1 MNHNY and CDR2 SVGAGI (reference sequence). The CDR3, as DNA: TGTGCCAGCAGTCCCCCAGGGGTCACGTCCGCGCCCCAGCATTTT. Translated: CASSPPGVTSAPQHF.

The chain combines TRBV9 with TRBJ2-7; the match to TRBD1 covers 7 bases. This CDR3 comprises 15 residues. Per germline, CDR1 SGDLS and CDR2 YYNGEE. V shed 2 bases and J 2 bases; nucleotides not matched to a gene: 7. The CDR3 DNA follows: TGTGCCAGCAGCGTTTTGCCAGGGGGTACCTACGAGCAGTACTTC. Its protein is CASSVLPGGTYEQYF.

The rearrangement uses TRBV7-9 and TRBJ1-2; the D is unclear. The CDR3 is 15 residues long. V was pared by 4 bases and J by 3 bases, with 15 bases between. Germline V gene data show CDR1 as SEHNR and CDR2 as FQNEAQ (reference sequence). The CDR3 here is CASSSLSSSDYGYTF. The CDR3 bases are TGTGCCAGCAGCTCCCTAAGTAGCAGTGACTATGGCTACACCTTC.

The chain links TRBV7-9 to TRBJ2-7; the match to TRBD1 covers 7 bases. The CDR3 loop spans 14 amino acids. Germline V CDR1 and CDR2: SEHNR, FQNEAQ (reference sequence). The V segment lost 2 bases and the J segment 5 bases; nucleotides outside the gene matches: 6. For the CDR3, the DNA is TGTGCCAGCAGCTTAACCACAGACAGGGACGAGCAGTACTTC. It translates to CASSLTTDRDEQYF.

The CDR3 protein is CASSSRAGFSYEQYF. CDR3 bases: TGTGCCAGCAGTTCCAGAGCGGGCTTTTCCTACGAGCAGTACTTC. V gene TRBV7-6 combines with J gene TRBJ2-7; D might be TRBD2 (6 bases). This CDR3 spans 15 amino acids. In germline, CDR1 is SGHVS, CDR2 FNYEAQ. Trimming took off 6 bases at V and 1 base at J, with 16 bases between the two ends.

The rearrangement joins TRBV9 to TRBJ1-6, with TRBD1 identical over 9 bases. Germline values: CDR1 SGDLS, CDR2 YYNGEE. The CDR3 is 17 residues long. Losses at the gene ends were 3 bases for V and 2 bases for J; bases not matched to a gene: 6. CDR3 loop: CASSAATGGAYNSPLHF. Here the CDR3 DNA reads TGTGCCAGCAGCGCGGCGACAGGGGGAGCCTATAATTCACCCCTCCACTTT.

The chain is built from TRBV5-5 and TRBJ1-2; 7 bases map to TRBD1. Germline V gene data show CDR1 as SGHKS and CDR2 as YYEKEE (reference sequence). The CDR3 is 15 residues long. The trim removed 6 bases at V and 1 base at J, leaving 9 bases unmatched. DNA for the CDR3: TGTGCCAGCACCAAGGGGGCTTCGTTTAACTATGGCTACACCTTC. It encodes CASTKGASFNYGYTF.

The chain carries TRBV2 and TRBJ1-5; 7 bases are a match to TRBD1. Trimming cost V 6 bases and J 7 bases; bases outside gene matches: 6. This CDR3 comprises 13 residues. Germline V gives CDR1 SNHLY, CDR2 FYNNEI. The CDR3 loop reads CASSMTGSQPQHF. In DNA form, the CDR3 reads TGTGCCAGCAGCATGACAGGGTCCCAGCCCCAGCATTTT.

The gene calls are TRBV21-1 and TRBJ1-2; TRBD1, the D gene given by the table, was not confirmed from the DNA. TRBV21-1 is a pseudogene segment. The CDR3 sequence is 18 residues long. CDR3 protein: CASSKSLSGTGGPCGYTF. CDR3 coding DNA: TGTGCCAGCAGCAAATCGTTATCCGGGACAGGGGGCCCGTGTGGCTACACCTTC.

The rearrangement links TRBV7-2 to TRBJ2-1; no clear D gene. CDR3 length: 14 amino acids. Per the germline V gene, CDR1 is SGHTA and CDR2 is FQGNSA. The V end lost 7 bases, the J end lost 0 bases, and 10 bases lay between the germline ends. In nucleotides, the CDR3 is TGTGCCAGCACCCTTTACAGCTCCTACAATGAGCAGTTCTTC. This encodes CASTLYSSYNEQFF.

The CDR3 region is CASSSEDRVYGYTF. The CDR3 coding sequence is TGCGCCAGCAGCTCCGAGGACAGGGTGTATGGCTACACCTTC. This chain links TRBV5-1 with TRBJ1-2, with TRBD1 matching over 8 bases. Germline V CDR1 and CDR2: SGHRS, YFSETQ. J was trimmed by 5 bases and V by 3 bases; bases with no gene match: 6. The CDR3 covers 14 residues.

The chain couples TRBV25-1 to TRBJ2-1; the D gene is possibly TRBD2 (5 bases). The germline V gene has CDR1 MGHDK and CDR2 SYGVNS. The CDR3 runs to 15 residues. With 2 bases removed from V and 7 bases from J, the gap between germline ends came to 15 bases. The CDR3 DNA sequence: TGTGCCAGCAGTGAACGGGGTAAGGTAATTAATGAGCAGTTCTTC. Its translation: CASSERGKVINEQFF.

The J gene is TRBJ2-5, the V gene TRBV11-2; possibly TRBD2 for D (6 bases). Germline V gene data show CDR1 as SGHAT and CDR2 as FQNNGV. With 7 bases removed from V and 3 bases from J, the gap between germline ends came to 9 bases. The CDR3 sequence is 12 residues long. The CDR3 bases are TGTGCCAGCAAATCGGGGGAAGAGACCCAGTACTTC. Translation: CASKSGEETQYF. The whole variable domain, remainder taken from reference TRBV11-2 and TRBJ2-5, is EAGVAQSPRYKIIEKRQSVAFWCNPISGHATLYWYQQILGQGPKLLIQFQNNGVVDDSQLPKDRFSAERLKGVDSTLKIQPAKLEDSAVYLCASKSGEETQYFGPGTRLLVL.

This chain joins TRBV2 and TRBJ2-7; 12 nucleotides align to TRBD1. Losses at the gene ends were 6 bases for V and 7 bases for J; bases not matched to a gene: 7. Germline V CDR1 and CDR2: SNHLY, FYNNEI. This CDR3 contains 14 residues. The CDR3 here is CASRGQGATREQYF. The CDR3 DNA is TGTGCCAGCAGGGGACAGGGGGCTACACGGGAGCAGTACTTC.